This is a list of T cell receptor beta chains from one sample in a study of beta chain features in type 1 diabetes. Sequencing was performed with immunoSEQ multiplex PCR; in TCRdb, only in-frame clones are kept and a portion is missing. The sample shows around 690,000 clones, about an eighth of them seen only once. The sample consisted of naive CD4+ T cells from blood. These receptors originate from a man aged 25-40 years with type 1 diabetes. Both conserved end residues are part of each CDR3. D genes are given only for firm matches. Clone size appears in some rows only: once, few, many, or a class for an expanded clone.

D gene: -; clone size: -; CDR3 length: 15; J gene: TRBJ1-2; V gene: TRBV28; CDR3 protein: CASRSRVRGNYGYTF; CDR3 DNA: TGTGCCAGCAGATCCAGGGTTCGGGGTAACTATGGCTACACCTTC
D gene: TRBD1; clone size: -; CDR3 length: 17; J gene: TRBJ1-2; V gene: TRBV7-9; CDR3 protein: CASSQTGPSSPLRGYTF; CDR3 DNA: TGTGCCAGCAGCCAGACAGGGCCCTCCTCTCCGTTGCGTGGCTACACCTTC
D gene: -; clone size: -; CDR3 length: 13; J gene: TRBJ2-7; V gene: TRBV25-1; CDR3 protein: CASSRQPAYEQYF; CDR3 DNA: TGTGCCAGCAGTCGACAGCCAGCCTACGAGCAGTACTTC
D gene: -; clone size: -; CDR3 length: 12; J gene: TRBJ2-7; V gene: TRBV2; CDR3 protein: CASRSAAYEQYF; CDR3 DNA: TGTGCCAGCAGATCCGCAGCCTACGAGCAGTACTTC
D gene: -; clone size: -; CDR3 length: 14; J gene: TRBJ1-1; V gene: TRBV9; CDR3 protein: CASSVIPGNTEAFF; CDR3 DNA: TGTGCCAGCAGCGTAATTCCCGGCAACACTGAAGCTTTCTTT
D gene: TRBD2; clone size: few; CDR3 length: 17; J gene: TRBJ2-5; V gene: TRBV5-6; CDR3 protein: CASSVRTSGKFQETQYF; CDR3 DNA: TGTGCCAGCAGCGTCAGGACTAGCGGAAAATTCCAAGAGACCCAGTACTTC
D gene: -; clone size: few; CDR3 length: 15; J gene: TRBJ2-3; V gene: TRBV5-6; CDR3 protein: CASSLGQGRTDTQYF; CDR3 DNA: TGTGCCAGCAGCTTGGGTCAGGGAAGGACAGATACGCAGTATTTT
D gene: -; clone size: few; CDR3 length: 16; J gene: TRBJ1-6; V gene: TRBV11-2; CDR3 protein: CASSLDSGVGNSPLHF; CDR3 DNA: TGTGCCAGCAGCTTAGATTCCGGGGTTGGGAATTCACCCCTCCACTTT
D gene: TRBD1; clone size: few; CDR3 length: 15; J gene: TRBJ1-6; V gene: TRBV6-1; CDR3 protein: CASSENRGPNSPLHF; CDR3 DNA: TGTGCCAGCAGCGAGAACAGGGGGCCCAATTCACCCCTCCACTTT
D gene: TRBD1; clone size: -; CDR3 length: 14; J gene: TRBJ1-5; V gene: TRBV6-5; CDR3 protein: CASSSQGTYQPQHF; CDR3 DNA: TGTGCCAGCAGTTCACAGGGGACTTATCAGCCCCAGCATTTT
D gene: -; clone size: few; CDR3 length: 15; J gene: TRBJ2-5; V gene: TRBV9; CDR3 protein: CASSVGISGEETQYF; CDR3 DNA: TGTGCCAGCAGCGTAGGCATATCTGGAGAAGAGACCCAGTACTTC
D gene: TRBD1; clone size: -; CDR3 length: 14; J gene: TRBJ1-6; V gene: TRBV27; CDR3 protein: CASTRTGGYSPLHF; CDR3 DNA: TGTGCCAGCACTCGGACAGGGGGTTATTCACCCCTCCACTTT
D gene: TRBD1; clone size: few; CDR3 length: 18; J gene: TRBJ1-4; V gene: TRBV28; CDR3 protein: CASSSSWEGGEFSEKLFF; CDR3 DNA: TGTGCCAGCAGTTCCAGCTGGGAAGGGGGCGAATTCAGTGAAAAACTGTTTTTT
D gene: -; clone size: few; CDR3 length: 14; J gene: TRBJ1-4; V gene: TRBV11-2; CDR3 protein: CASSFSGSGEKLFF; CDR3 DNA: TGTGCCAGCAGCTTCTCAGGATCCGGTGAAAAACTGTTTTTT
D gene: -; clone size: -; CDR3 length: 13; J gene: TRBJ1-2; V gene: TRBV5-4; CDR3 protein: CASSLGRAYGYTF; CDR3 DNA: TGTGCCAGCAGCTTGGGCAGGGCTTATGGCTACACCTTC
D gene: TRBD2; clone size: few; CDR3 length: 17; J gene: TRBJ2-5; V gene: TRBV4-1; CDR3 protein: CASSPIRGGIREGTQYF; CDR3 DNA: TGCGCCAGCAGCCCAATACGGGGGGGAATAAGAGAGGGGACCCAGTACTTC
D gene: TRBD1; clone size: -; CDR3 length: 15; J gene: TRBJ1-2; V gene: TRBV4-3; CDR3 protein: CASSQEAAGGYGYTF; CDR3 DNA: TGCGCCAGCAGCCAAGAAGCGGCAGGGGGCTATGGCTACACCTTC
D gene: -; clone size: -; CDR3 length: 14; J gene: TRBJ2-7; V gene: TRBV9; CDR3 protein: CASSVVSDSYEQYF; CDR3 DNA: TGTGCCAGCAGCGTAGTTTCTGATTCCTACGAGCAGTACTTC
D gene: -; clone size: -; CDR3 length: 11; J gene: TRBJ2-7; V gene: TRBV25-1; CDR3 protein: CASSEHLSLDF; CDR3 DNA: TGTGCCAGCAGTGAACACCTGTCTTTGGACTTC
D gene: -; clone size: few; CDR3 length: 15; J gene: TRBJ2-1; V gene: TRBV7-2; CDR3 protein: CASTRRGGSYNEQFF; CDR3 DNA: TGTGCCAGCACCCGACGAGGGGGCTCCTACAATGAGCAGTTCTTC
D gene: TRBD2; clone size: few; CDR3 length: 15; J gene: TRBJ2-5; V gene: TRBV4-2; CDR3 protein: CASSQDTGLVITQYF; CDR3 DNA: TGTGCCAGCAGCCAAGATACGGGACTAGTGATCACCCAGTACTTC
D gene: TRBD2; clone size: few; CDR3 length: 17; J gene: TRBJ2-3; V gene: TRBV9; CDR3 protein: CASSVGASGDSTDTQYF; CDR3 DNA: TGTGCCAGCAGCGTAGGGGCTAGCGGGGATAGCACAGATACGCAGTATTTT
D gene: TRBD2; clone size: -; CDR3 length: 14; J gene: TRBJ2-3; V gene: TRBV7-3; CDR3 protein: CASSLERGRDTQYF; CDR3 DNA: TGTGCCAGCAGCTTAGAGCGGGGTAGGGATACGCAGTATTTT
D gene: -; clone size: -; CDR3 length: 14; J gene: TRBJ1-6; V gene: TRBV4-3; CDR3 protein: CASSQDPWNSPLHF; CDR3 DNA: TGCGCCAGCAGCCAAGATCCCTGGAATTCACCCCTCCACTTT
D gene: -; clone size: few; CDR3 length: 15; J gene: TRBJ2-1; V gene: TRBV7-2; CDR3 protein: CASRLSGTDYNEQFF; CDR3 DNA: TGTGCCAGCAGATTATCCGGGACGGACTACAATGAGCAGTTCTTC
D gene: -; clone size: few; CDR3 length: 15; J gene: TRBJ2-3; V gene: TRBV9; CDR3 protein: CASSVAGGVWDTQYF; CDR3 DNA: TGTGCCAGCAGCGTAGCTGGCGGGGTCTGGGATACGCAGTATTTT
D gene: -; clone size: -; CDR3 length: 13; J gene: TRBJ2-3; V gene: TRBV30; CDR3 protein: CAWSKAGPDTQYF; CDR3 DNA: TGTGCCTGGAGTAAGGCAGGGCCAGATACGCAGTATTTT
D gene: -; clone size: few; CDR3 length: 14; J gene: TRBJ1-1; V gene: TRBV5-1; CDR3 protein: CASSYRRENTEAFF; CDR3 DNA: TGCGCCAGCAGCTATAGACGGGAGAACACTGAAGCTTTCTTT
D gene: TRBD1; clone size: -; CDR3 length: 14; J gene: TRBJ2-3; V gene: TRBV5-6; CDR3 protein: CASSWGQPTDTQYF; CDR3 DNA: TGTGCCAGCAGCTGGGGACAGCCCACAGATACGCAGTATTTT
D gene: TRBD1; clone size: -; CDR3 length: 17; J gene: TRBJ2-1; V gene: TRBV7-2; CDR3 protein: CASSFIGTGTTYNEQFF; CDR3 DNA: TGTGCCAGCAGCTTTATTGGGACAGGGACTACCTACAATGAGCAGTTCTTC
D gene: -; clone size: -; CDR3 length: 11; J gene: TRBJ2-1; V gene: TRBV7-9; CDR3 protein: CASGGSNEQFF; CDR3 DNA: TGTGCCAGCGGGGGCTCCAATGAGCAGTTCTTC
D gene: -; clone size: few; CDR3 length: 15; J gene: TRBJ2-2; V gene: TRBV12-5; CDR3 protein: CASGLKNGDTGELFF; CDR3 DNA: TGTGCTAGTGGTTTGAAAAACGGGGACACCGGGGAGCTGTTTTTT
D gene: TRBD1; clone size: -; CDR3 length: 15; J gene: TRBJ1-1; V gene: TRBV7-8; CDR3 protein: CASSRMTGSNTEAFF; CDR3 DNA: TGTGCCAGCAGCCGGATGACAGGGTCGAACACTGAAGCTTTCTTT
D gene: -; clone size: few; CDR3 length: 14; J gene: TRBJ1-4; V gene: TRBV7-8; CDR3 protein: CASSLAGSSEKLFF; CDR3 DNA: TGTGCCAGCAGCTTGGCAGGGTCTAGTGAAAAACTGTTTTTT
D gene: TRBD1; clone size: -; CDR3 length: 14; J gene: TRBJ2-7; V gene: TRBV2; CDR3 protein: CASSVRTGSYEQYF; CDR3 DNA: TGTGCCAGCAGTGTAAGGACAGGTTCCTACGAGCAGTACTTC
D gene: TRBD2; clone size: -; CDR3 length: 15; J gene: TRBJ2-1; V gene: TRBV5-4; CDR3 protein: CASSLAGTRNNEQFF; CDR3 DNA: TGTGCCAGCAGCTTAGCCGGGACTAGGAACAATGAGCAGTTCTTC